These 12 T cell receptor beta chains originate from one sample sequenced in a study of Graves' ophthalmopathy and Graves' hyperthyroidism. Beta-chain TCR CDR3 regions were amplified from RNA transcripts. Following a first-round RT-PCR that used HTBI primers, a second-round multiplex PCR was carried out. TCRdb re-called the multiplex PCR reads through MiXCR, storing one row per CDR3 protein. Altogether some 380,000 distinct CDR3 sequences are present, over 15% being singletons, with the ten largest covering around 7%. Specimen: peripheral blood. The receptors originated from a woman under 30 with stable Graves' hyperthyroidism.

At least ten counts were recorded for this clonotype. The chain employs TRBV6-2 or TRBV6-3 and TRBJ2-7; D is unclear. V was pared by 4 bases and J by 0 bases, with 10 bases between. CDR3 length: 14 residues. Germline V CDR1 and CDR2: MNHEY, SVGEGT. As DNA, the CDR3 is TGTGCCAGCAGTTTTTACCAATCCTCCTACGAGCAGTACTTC. This translates into CASSFYQSSYEQYF.

The chain employs TRBV7-9 and TRBJ2-7, with 7 bases lining up with TRBD1. CDR3 length: 15 residues. Germline V lookup: CDR1 SEHNR, CDR2 FQNEAQ (reference sequence). J gave up 4 bases and V 5 bases, and 11 bases lay outside the gene matches. CDR3 nucleotide sequence: TGTGCCAGCAGCCCCAACCGGGACAGAGCGTACGAGCAGTACTTC. This translates into CASSPNRDRAYEQYF.

This clonotype was seen repeatedly, ten times or more. The chain links TRBV7-9 to TRBJ1-1, with D maybe TRBD1 (5 bases). CDR1 is SEHNR and CDR2 is FQNEAQ in the germline V gene (reference sequence). This CDR3 region has 13 residues. With 5 bases removed from V and 1 base from J, the gap between germline ends came to 8 bases. CDR3: CASSQRGNTEAFF. As DNA, the CDR3 is TGTGCCAGCAGCCAAAGGGGGAACACTGAAGCTTTCTTT.

This clonotype was found many times. The CDR3 DNA sequence: TGTGCCAGCAGCATAGGGACAGGGGGCTACGAGCAGTACTTC. It translates to CASSIGTGGYEQYF. The genes are TRBV7-8 and TRBJ2-7, with 11 bases lining up with TRBD1. CDR3 length equals 14 residues. V trimming: 5 bases; J trimming: 3 bases; junction bases outside the gene matches: 3. Germline V CDR1 and CDR2: SGHVS, FQNEAQ.

This clonotype was detected ten times or more. The V and J genes are TRBV12-3 or TRBV12-4 and TRBJ2-5, with TRBD1 identical over 10 bases. The CDR3 length is 16 residues. Trimming at V came to 5 bases and at J to 5 bases, leaving 11 bases not matched to a gene. This CDR3 reads CASSPGQGVPKETQYF. The CDR3 DNA is TGTGCCAGCAGTCCCGGACAGGGGGTACCAAAGGAGACCCAGTACTTC.

This clonotype has a count of ten or more. The chain carries TRBV11-3 and TRBJ1-1; D is undetermined. The CDR3 is 13 amino acids. The germline gives CDR1 SGHNT, CDR2 YENEEA. Trimming left V 6 bases short and J 1 base short, with 9 bases between. The CDR3 protein is CASRPQENTEAFF. CDR3 nucleotides: TGTGCCAGCAGACCCCAGGAGAACACTGAAGCTTTCTTT.

With respect to this clonotype: A much larger clonotype is one base distant, so this may be a read error. This chain links TRBV2 with TRBJ1-5, with D possibly matching TRBD1 (5 bases). Germline assignment: CDR1 SNHLY and CDR2 FYNNEI. CDR3 length: 14 amino acids. The CDR3, as DNA: TGTACCAGCAGTGAAGGCGGGGGGTATCAGCCCCAGCATTTT. Encoded protein: CTSSEGGGYQPQHF.

This clonotype was seen repeatedly, ten times or more. The chain combines TRBV6-5 with TRBJ1-2, with D hard to call. The germline V gene has CDR1 MNHEY and CDR2 SVGAGI. Trimming cost V 4 bases and J 3 bases, with 9 bases left between them. This CDR3 is built from 13 residues. CDR3 sequence reads: CASSSLGYYGYTF. The CDR3 DNA reads TGTGCCAGCAGTTCCTTAGGGTACTATGGCTACACCTTC.

The sample holds many counts of this clonotype. The chain recombines TRBV6-1 with TRBJ1-2, with D perhaps TRBD1 (5 bases). The germline CDR1 and CDR2 sequences are MNHNS and SASEGT. The CDR3 totals 16 residues. Trimming shortened V by 4 bases and J by 7 bases, and 22 bases separated the two germline ends. The chain's CDR3 is CASSVSLGGGSAGYTF. The CDR3 DNA follows: TGTGCCAGCAGTGTCTCCCTTGGGGGAGGGTCGGCTGGCTACACCTTC.

There are a few counts of this clonotype. The CDR3 DNA follows: TGTGCCAGCAGTGACGGGGGCGGGGTGAACACTGAAGCTTTCTTT. As protein: CASSDGGGVNTEAFF. The rearrangement links TRBV2 to TRBJ1-1; possible D gene TRBD1, 6 bases. Trimming removed 3 bases at V and 0 bases at J, with 11 bases between. Germline loops: CDR1 SNHLY, CDR2 FYNNEI. The CDR3 sequence is 15 residues long.

The sample holds many counts of this clonotype. J is TRBJ2-5 and V is TRBV14; 11 bases align to TRBD2. The germline CDR1 and CDR2 sequences are SGHDN and FVKESK. The CDR3 sequence is 16 residues long. The trim removed 4 bases at V and 4 bases at J, leaving 8 bases unmatched. The CDR3: CASSPPGTSGRETQYF. The CDR3 DNA sequence: TGTGCCAGCAGCCCCCCCGGGACTAGCGGTAGAGAGACCCAGTACTTC.

The rearrangement links TRBV12-3 or TRBV12-4 to TRBJ1-1; a weak D match, TRBD1 (5 bases). The CDR3 extends over 15 amino acids. Trimming took 6 bases from V and 5 from J, leaving 19 bases between them. Here the CDR3 reads CASRKLGTEGTEAFF. The DNA for the CDR3 is TGTGCCAGCAGAAAATTAGGGACCGAGGGAACTGAAGCTTTCTTT.